These 25 T cell receptor beta chains share one sample of origin, sequenced in a study of shared clonotypes between healthy human individuals. Sequencing used immunoSEQ multiplex PCR; TCRdb keeps in-frame clones, though not all of them. The data contain about 1.1 million clones, around 82% of them singletons. Sequencing input: memory CD4+ T cells from PBMCs. Indicated subset: CD45RA-negative fraction. These receptors were collected from a man between 18 and 29 years old in good health. Some clones in this sample may be carry-over from other donors' samples.

This clone was counted only a few times. The chain couples TRBV5-1 to TRBJ1-3; D not resolved. V was shortened by 4 bases and J by 3 bases, with 17 bases between the two germline ends. The germline V gene has CDR1 SGHRS and CDR2 YFSETQ. The CDR3 covers 16 residues. CDR3 DNA sequence: TGCGCCAGCAGCACCTCTGACGCATTGGGTGGAAACACCATATATTTT. Residues: CASSTSDALGGNTIYF. The whole variable domain, remainder taken from reference TRBV5-1 and TRBJ1-3, is KAGVTQTPRYLIKTRGQQVTLSCSPISGHRSVSWYQQTPGQGLQFLFEYFSETQRNKGNFPGRFSGRQFSNSRSEMNVSTLELGDSALYLCASSTSDALGGNTIYFGEGSWLTVV.

Remarks on this clone: This specimen includes other DNA sequences encoding the same CDR3. V gene TRBV5-4 combines with J gene TRBJ1-1; D not resolved. Per the germline V gene, CDR1 is SGHNT and CDR2 is YYREEE (reference sequence). V was clipped by 4 bases and J by 4 bases, with 11 bases between them. This CDR3 spans 13 amino acids. This chain's CDR3 is CASSPNWGTEAFF. The CDR3 DNA reads as TGTGCCAGCAGCCCAAACTGGGGCACTGAAGCTTTCTTT.

V usage is TRBV6-6 and J usage is TRBJ1-2, with D perhaps TRBD1 (6 bases). Deletions cut 2 bases from V and 6 bases from J, with 10 bases between. CDR1 MNHNY and CDR2 SVGAGI come from the germline V gene (reference sequence). The CDR3 length is 13 residues. CDR3 sequence: CASSYKGVHGYTF. CDR3 nucleotide sequence: TGTGCCAGCAGTTACAAGGGGGTTCATGGCTACACCTTC.

V usage is TRBV6-6 and J usage is TRBJ2-1; D is possibly TRBD2 (6 bases). The V gene's germline CDR1 is MNHNY and CDR2 SVGAGI (reference sequence). The CDR3 spans 13 residues. V was shortened by 0 bases and J by 12 bases, with 12 bases between the two germline ends. CDR3 region: CASSYSRGVRQFF. The DNA of the CDR3 is TGTGCCAGCAGTTACTCGCGCGGGGTACGGCAGTTCTTC.

This clone occurred a few times. The V call is TRBV6-1, the J call TRBJ2-7; tentative D call: TRBD2 (6 bases). The ends were cut back, 5 bases at V and 3 bases at J, with 14 bases in the middle. This CDR3 region has 14 residues. Germline V CDR1 and CDR2: MNHNS, SASEGT. The CDR3 bases are TGTGCCAGCAGTTTGGGGGGTCAGAACTACGAGCAGTACTTC. Translating it yields CASSLGGQNYEQYF.

The rearrangement joins TRBV19 to TRBJ2-2; D is possibly TRBD2 (6 bases). Per the germline V gene, CDR1 is LNHDA and CDR2 is SQIVND (reference sequence). The CDR3 is 14 amino acids. The V end lost 4 bases, the J end lost 2 bases, and 8 bases lay between the germline ends. The CDR3 sequence is CASSRGLNTGELFF. The DNA of the CDR3 is TGTGCCAGTAGTAGGGGACTCAACACCGGGGAGCTGTTTTTT.

This clone was counted a single time. The chain employs TRBV4-2 and TRBJ2-6; TRBD2 matches 9 bases. The CDR3 extends over 18 amino acids. With 4 bases clipped from V and 5 bases from J, the junction kept 12 bases outside the gene matches. The V gene's germline CDR1 is LGHNA and CDR2 YNFKEQ. CDR3 sequence reads: CASSPPLAGSMRANVLTF. The CDR3 nucleotides are TGTGCCAGCAGCCCCCCGCTAGCGGGGTCAATGCGGGCCAACGTCCTGACTTTC.

The J gene is TRBJ2-7, the V gene TRBV10-3; TRBD1 matches 11 bases. Germline V gene lookup returns CDR1 ENHRY and CDR2 SYGVKD. After removal of 10 bases from V and 3 bases from J, the junction contained 2 bases not matched to a gene. The CDR3 runs to 12 residues. The CDR3 sequence: CATGTGGYEQYF. The CDR3 nucleotides read TGTGCCACCGGGACAGGGGGCTACGAGCAGTACTTC.

This clone appeared once. The junction and the germline gene differ at one end; a read error may be behind it. The chain links TRBV19 to TRBJ2-6; D not certain. This CDR3 has 13 amino acids. CDR1 is LNHDA and CDR2 is SQIVND in the germline V gene (reference sequence). In nucleotides, the CDR3 is TGTGCTAGTACGTGGGCCGGGGCCAACGTCCTGACTTTC. Its protein product is CASTWAGANVLTF. The full variable domain, with the rest looked up from reference TRBV19 and TRBJ2-6, is DGGITQSPKYLFRKEGQNVTLSCEQNLNHDAMYWYRQDPGQGLRLIYYSQIVNDFQKGDIAEGYSVSREKKESFPLTVTSAQKNPTAFYLCASTWAGANVLTFGAGSRLTVL.

Many counts were recorded for this clone. Other DNA sequences of this sample code for an identical CDR3. V usage is TRBV7-3 and J usage is TRBJ2-5; D unclear. Germline V CDR1 and CDR2: SGHTA, FQGTGA. Trimming cost V 5 bases and J 1 base, with 8 bases left between them. There are 13 residues in the CDR3. The CDR3: CASSRSIQETQYF. Here the CDR3 DNA reads TGTGCCAGCAGCCGTTCGATCCAAGAGACCCAGTACTTC.

This CDR3 is CASSLLRTGEDYGYTF. The CDR3 coding sequence is TGTGCCAGCAGTCTACTCCGGACAGGGGAAGACTATGGCTACACCTTC. The chain is built from TRBV28 and TRBJ1-2, with 9 bases identical to TRBD1. Germline V gene sequence: CDR1 MDHEN, CDR2 SYDVKM. The CDR3 extends over 16 amino acids. Trimming cost V 5 bases and J 3 bases; bases outside gene matches: 10.

The V call is TRBV5-8, the J call TRBJ1-2, with TRBD1 identical over 11 bases. The CDR3 contains 16 residues. Germline lookup yields CDR1 SGHTS and CDR2 YDEGEE. V lost 4 bases, J lost 1 base, and 6 bases stayed unmatched. CDR3 nucleotides: TGTGCCAGCAGCCCAACCGGGACAGGGGGTAACTATGGCTACACCTTC. Translation: CASSPTGTGGNYGYTF.

This clone was counted between two and nine times. The rearrangement links TRBV28 to TRBJ1-1; D might be TRBD1 (6 bases). V was shortened by 6 bases and J by 3 bases, with 14 bases between the two germline ends. This CDR3 comprises 14 residues. Germline-derived CDR1 and CDR2 are MDHEN and SYDVKM. The CDR3 nucleotides are TGTGCCAGCAGCCGTCGGGACACTCACACTGAAGCTTTCTTT. Translated: CASSRRDTHTEAFF.

CDR3 residues: CAWSAEDFVEKLFF. CDR3 DNA: TGTGCCTGGAGTGCCGAAGATTTTGTTGAAAAACTGTTTTTT. The chain is built from TRBV30 and TRBJ1-4, with D uncertain. The CDR3 is made up of 14 amino acids. V was clipped by 1 base and J by 7 bases, with 13 bases between them. Per germline, CDR1 GTSNPN and CDR2 SVGIG (reference sequence).

The J gene is TRBJ1-2, the V gene TRBV6-1, with TRBD1 as a possible D gene (5 bases). The CDR3 length is 13 residues. V lost 5 bases and J 8 bases, leaving 15 bases between the germline ends. The V gene's germline CDR1 is MNHNS and CDR2 SASEGT. CDR3 in DNA: TGTGCCAGCAGTCCCGGGACGGAGCGCGGCTACACCTTC. It translates to CASSPGTERGYTF.

The chain joins TRBV7-2 to TRBJ1-2; D uncertain. Germline V gene lookup returns CDR1 SGHTA and CDR2 FQGNSA. This CDR3 is 14 amino acids long. Trimming shortened V by 1 base and J by 4 bases, and 10 bases separated the two germline ends. CDR3 region: CASSLEVIGYGYTF. The CDR3 DNA sequence: TGTGCCAGCAGCTTAGAAGTTATCGGCTATGGCTACACCTTC.

The genes are TRBV7-2 and TRBJ2-2; TRBD2 matches 10 bases. The length of the CDR3 is 17 residues. V was pared by 0 bases and J by 3 bases, with 4 bases of the junction left unmatched. The germline V gene encodes CDR1 SGHTA and CDR2 FQGNSA. For the CDR3, the DNA is TGTGCCAGCAGCTTAGCCCTAGCGGGAGCCGACACCGGGGAGCTGTTTTTT. It translates to CASSLALAGADTGELFF.

The genes are TRBV28 and TRBJ1-1; the D gene is possibly TRBD1 (6 bases). CDR3 length equals 15 residues. Germline CDR1 MDHEN, CDR2 SYDVKM. V lost 7 bases to trimming and J lost 4 bases, with 19 bases between them. CDR3 sequence (DNA): TGTGCCAGCAACCGTTTAATAGGCAGGGGCACTGAAGCTTTCTTT. This encodes CASNRLIGRGTEAFF.

The CDR3 reads CASSERTSGGPQQYF. The CDR3 nucleotides read TGTGCCAGCAGCGAGCGGACTAGCGGAGGGCCCCAGCAGTACTTC. The chain combines TRBV7-2 with TRBJ2-5; the match to TRBD2 covers 10 bases. V shed 5 bases, J shed 11 bases, and the junction held 14 bases outside the gene matches. Germline loops: CDR1 SGHTA, CDR2 FQGNSA. CDR3 length: 15 amino acids.

The chain joins TRBV5-1 to TRBJ1-5; 8 bases match TRBD1. The germline CDR1 and CDR2 sequences are SGHRS and YFSETQ. J was trimmed by 6 bases and V by 3 bases; bases with no gene match: 17. There are 18 residues in the CDR3. CDR3 protein: CASSSPFLWQGAFQPQHF. Here the CDR3 DNA reads TGCGCCAGCAGCTCCCCATTTTTATGGCAGGGGGCGTTTCAGCCCCAGCATTTT.

The sample holds one count of this clone. The CDR3 DNA reads as TGTGCCAGCAGCAAAGAGGAGGAGGTGGTCTATGGCTACACCTTC. Amino acids: CASSKEEEVVYGYTF. The chain recombines TRBV21-1 with TRBJ1-2. TRBV21-1 is an annotated pseudogene. This CDR3 comprises 15 residues.

The chain has TRBV28 and TRBJ2-3, with TRBD1 as a possible D gene (6 bases). CDR1 is MDHEN, CDR2 SYDVKM, per germline. V lost 4 bases to trimming and J lost 4 bases, with 12 bases between them. The CDR3 is 14 amino acids. CDR3 coding DNA: TGTGCCAGCAGTTCCACGGACAGCCCAGATACGCAGTATTTT. Its translation is CASSSTDSPDTQYF.

A single count supports this clone. The rearrangement uses TRBV4-1 and TRBJ1-5; 9 bases match TRBD1. Germline trimming cut 2 bases from V and 5 bases from J; bases unmatched to any gene: 4. CDR3 length: 15 residues. Per the germline V gene, CDR1 is MGHRA and CDR2 is YSYEKL. CDR3 protein: CASSQPTGGDQPQHF. In DNA, the CDR3 is TGCGCCAGCAGCCAACCGACAGGGGGAGATCAGCCCCAGCATTTT.

The rearrangement links TRBV7-8 to TRBJ2-1; TRBD2 matches at 8 bases. Germline-derived CDR1 and CDR2 are SGHVS and FQNEAQ. The CDR3 extends over 17 amino acids. After removal of 0 bases from V and 9 bases from J, the junction contained 13 bases not matched to a gene. The CDR3: CASSLAEVSAGAVEQFF. CDR3 sequence (DNA): TGTGCCAGCAGCTTAGCGGAGGTCTCAGCGGGAGCGGTTGAGCAGTTCTTC.

The chain joins TRBV27 to TRBJ1-2; 8 bases agree with TRBD1. The junction had 6 bases not matched to a gene; V was cut back by 0 bases and J by 6 bases. In germline, CDR1 is MNHEY, CDR2 SMNVEV (reference sequence). CDR3 size: 15 residues. DNA for the CDR3: TGTGCCAGCAGTTTATCGGGGCAGGGGGCGCATGGCTACACCTTC. This sequence encodes CASSLSGQGAHGYTF.